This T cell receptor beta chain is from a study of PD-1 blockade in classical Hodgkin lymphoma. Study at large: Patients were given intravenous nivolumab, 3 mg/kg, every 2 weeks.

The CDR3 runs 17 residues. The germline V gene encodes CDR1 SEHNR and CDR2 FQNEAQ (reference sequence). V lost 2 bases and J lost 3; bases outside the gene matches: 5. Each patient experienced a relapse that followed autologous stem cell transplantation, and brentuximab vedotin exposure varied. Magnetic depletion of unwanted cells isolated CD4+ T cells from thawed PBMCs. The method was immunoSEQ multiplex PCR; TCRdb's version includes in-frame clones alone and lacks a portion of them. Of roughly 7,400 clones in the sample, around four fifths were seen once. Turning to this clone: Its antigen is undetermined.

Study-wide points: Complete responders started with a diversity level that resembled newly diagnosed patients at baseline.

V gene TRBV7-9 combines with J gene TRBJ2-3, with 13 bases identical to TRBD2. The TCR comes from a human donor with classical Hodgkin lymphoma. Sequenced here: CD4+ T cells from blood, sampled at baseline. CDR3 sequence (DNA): TGTGCCAGCAGCTTACGGACTAGCGGGAGTTTAACAGATACGCAGTATTTT. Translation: CASSLRTSGSLTDTQYF.